The clone carrying this T cell receptor (beta chain) is a singleton in its sample. Its matching antigen is unknown. The source of the sample is a study of shared clonotypes between healthy human individuals. The deep-level immunoSEQ assay was used. Here immunoSEQ multiplex PCR was the method, and the copy in TCRdb shows in-frame clones only, minus some. The table lists some 480,000 clones, 79% of them singletons. Study results and limitations: It was only blood that was sampled, and tissue repertoires likely differ. The study drew on few donors, limiting represented genetic and exposure-history diversity.

The germline V gene encodes CDR1 SQVTM and CDR2 ANQGSEA. This CDR3 comprises 17 residues. Trimming cost V 0 bases and J 1 base, with 16 bases left between them. The sample consisted of PBMCs. The V gene is TRBV29-1, the J gene TRBJ1-3, with D tentatively TRBD1 (5 bases). The clonotype was recovered from a woman aged 40-49 years in good health. Some clones in this sample may be carry-over from other donors' samples. The CDR3 protein is CSVEDRRQTYSGNTIYF. The DNA for the CDR3 is TGCAGCGTTGAAGATCGTCGACAGACTTATTCTGGAAACACCATATATTTT. The whole variable domain, remainder taken from reference TRBV29-1 and TRBJ1-3, is SAVISQKPSRDICQRGTSLTIQCQVDSQVTMMFWYRQQPGQSLTLIATANQGSEATYESGFVIDKFPISRPNLTFSTLTVSNMSPEDSSIYLCSVEDRRQTYSGNTIYFGEGSWLTVV.